Detailed here is one T cell receptor beta chain. Regarding donors, all were healthy bone marrow donors. It was with 60 Vbeta and 13 Jbeta primers that the PCR ran. Per the original methods: Unique TCR beta chains totaled about 78 million in a later count, with around 11 million of them shared. Sequencing was performed with immunoSEQ multiplex PCR; in TCRdb, only in-frame clones are kept and a portion is missing. D and trimming come from the DNA, and the V and J calls and clone size come from that table. The sample yields 130,000 or so clones, around 80% seen once. The data are from a study of cytomegalovirus exposure and HLA in healthy donors. V trimming: 3 bases; J trimming: 10 bases; junction bases outside the gene matches: 11. Germline values: CDR1 SGHRS, CDR2 YFSETQ. This CDR3 contains 15 residues.

The sequenced material came from PBMCs. The origin of this receptor is a female donor in good health and CMV-seropositive. The rearrangement joins TRBV5-1 to TRBJ2-1, with 9 bases identical to TRBD1. The CDR3 sequence: CASSSGTGYSGEQFF. In nucleotides, the CDR3 is TGCGCCAGCAGCTCCGGGACAGGGTACTCCGGGGAGCAGTTCTTC.